A single sample is the source of the 26 T cell receptor beta chains below, sequenced in a study of Tregs in tolerant kidney transplant recipients. The repertoire was sequenced with immunoSEQ multiplex PCR; TCRdb's copy has only in-frame clones and lacks some. The table shows some 100,000 clones, with 92% occurring only once. The sequenced sample consisted of CD4+ T cells from blood. Receptors were obtained from a human donor in good health.

V gene TRBV7-2 combines with J gene TRBJ2-3; tentative D call: TRBD2 (6 bases). CDR1 and CDR2 (germline): SGHTA, FQGNSA. The CDR3 extends over 14 amino acids. Trimming removed 1 base at V and 3 bases at J, with 8 bases between. The CDR3 region is CASSLGAGTDTQYF. CDR3 bases: TGTGCCAGCAGCTTAGGGGCGGGGACAGATACGCAGTATTTT. Together with reference TRBV7-2 and TRBJ2-3, the CDR3 gives the full variable domain: GAGVSQSPSNKVTEKGKDVELRCDPISGHTALYWYRQSLGQGLEFLIYFQGNSAPDKSGLPSDRFSAERTGGSVSTLTIQRTQQEDSAVYLCASSLGAGTDTQYFGPGTRLTVL.

Regarding this clone: This same CDR3 is encoded by further DNA sequences in the sample. The rearrangement uses TRBV5-1 and TRBJ2-3; no clear D. This CDR3 is 15 amino acids long. The V end was cut by 0 bases, the J end by 1 base, with 9 bases between. Germline loops: CDR1 SGHRS, CDR2 YFSETQ. CDR3 sequence: CASSLGSSGTDTQYF. For the CDR3, the DNA is TGCGCCAGCAGCTTGGGTAGTTCTGGCACAGATACGCAGTATTTT.

In DNA form, the CDR3 reads TGTGCCAGCAGCGATGCAGGGGCCGGGGCCAACGTCCTGACTTTC. Translated, it gives CASSDAGAGANVLTF. The chain is built from TRBV7-9 and TRBJ2-6, with a tentative D call TRBD1 (6 bases). The CDR3 covers 15 residues. V lost 5 bases and J 4 bases, leaving 12 bases between the germline ends. Germline-derived CDR1 and CDR2 are SEHNR and FQNEAQ (reference sequence).

This clone occurred once. CDR3 in DNA: TGTGCCAGCTCACCACAGGTTCCGGGGGGGTCCGAGACCCAGTACTTC. Its translation is CASSPQVPGGSETQYF. This chain links TRBV18 with TRBJ2-5; 8 positions agree with TRBD2. With 1 base clipped from V and 5 bases from J, the junction kept 9 bases outside the gene matches. CDR3 length equals 16 residues. Germline CDR1 is KGHSH and CDR2 is LQKENI. Filled out from reference TRBV18 and TRBJ2-5, the complete variable domain reads NAGVMQNPRHLVRRRGQEARLRCSPMKGHSHVYWYRQLPEEGLKFMVYLQKENIIDESGMPKERFSAEFPKEGPSILRIQQVVRGDSAAYFCASSPQVPGGSETQYFGPGTRLLVL.

A note on this clone: At one end the junction does not follow the germline gene, possibly because of a read error. This sequence joins TRBV2 and TRBJ2-1, with TRBD2 matching over 13 bases. The length of the CDR3 is 12 residues. Per germline, CDR1 SNHLY and CDR2 FYNNEI. DNA of the CDR3: TGTGCCAGCAGTTTACGGACTAGCGGGGGCATCTTC. Protein product: CASSLRTSGGIF.

This chain uses TRBV18 with TRBJ1-6; D is ambiguous. V dropped 5 bases and J dropped 10 bases, with 21 bases sitting between them. CDR1 and CDR2 (germline): KGHSH, LQKENI. This CDR3 region has 16 residues. The CDR3 DNA sequence: TGTGCCAGCTCAAAGGCCGAGGCCTTCAAAGGATCACCCCTCCACTTT. Protein product: CASSKAEAFKGSPLHF.

The count of this clone is one. The DNA for the CDR3 is TGCGCCACCGAAGGTCGGGGACTAGCGGGAGGTCCGGGCTACAATGAGCAGTTCTTC. Protein sequence: CATEGRGLAGGPGYNEQFF. The chain links TRBV23-1 to TRBJ2-1; TRBD2 matches at 15 bases. TRBV23-1 qualifies as an ORF whose function is uncertain. The CDR3 sequence is 19 residues long. The V gene end was trimmed by 10 bases and the J gene end by 3 bases; junction bases not matched to a gene: 16.

The chain carries TRBV5-5 and TRBJ1-5; D unclear. The CDR3 is made up of 16 amino acids. Trimming removed 0 bases from V and 0 bases from J, with 10 bases in between. Germline assignment: CDR1 SGHKS and CDR2 YYEKEE (reference sequence). The CDR3, as DNA: TGTGCCAGCAGCTTGGCCGGAGGAGTTAGCAATCAGCCCCAGCATTTT. Protein product: CASSLAGGVSNQPQHF.

The chain recombines TRBV4-2 with TRBJ2-7; 7 nucleotides agree with TRBD1. Germline CDR1 LGHNA, CDR2 YNFKEQ. This CDR3 has 15 amino acids. With V trimmed by 0 bases and J by 4 bases, 6 bases remained unmatched. The CDR3 spells CASSQERHRGYEQYF. CDR3 DNA sequence: TGTGCCAGCAGCCAAGAACGCCACAGGGGTTACGAGCAGTACTTC.

The CDR3 is CASSRDRASYEQYF. The CDR3, as DNA: TGTGCCAGCAGCCGGGACAGGGCGTCCTACGAGCAGTACTTC. The V call is TRBV9, the J call TRBJ2-7; 9 positions match TRBD1. The CDR3 covers 14 residues. Germline lookup yields CDR1 SGDLS and CDR2 YYNGEE. With 4 bases clipped from V and 1 base from J, the junction kept 3 bases outside the gene matches. Full variable domain (outside the CDR3, taken from reference TRBV9 and TRBJ2-7): DSGVTQTPKHLITATGQRVTLRCSPRSGDLSVYWYQQSLDQGLQFLIQYYNGEERAKGNILERFSAQQFPDLHSELNLSSLELGDSALYFCASSRDRASYEQYFGPGTRLTVT.

This clone was observed once. The gene calls are TRBV5-1 and TRBJ2-5, with 11 nucleotides matching TRBD2. The CDR3 has 16 residues. Trimming removed 3 bases from V and 0 bases from J; junction bases left unmatched: 4. Germline lookup yields CDR1 SGHRS and CDR2 YFSETQ. The CDR3 loop is CASSSRLAGNQETQYF. CDR3 DNA sequence: TGCGCCAGCAGCTCGCGACTAGCGGGGAACCAAGAGACCCAGTACTTC.

CDR3 sequence reads: CASVRDPVGNEQFF. CDR3 nucleotides: TGCGCCAGCGTCCGGGACCCCGTTGGCAATGAGCAGTTCTTC. The chain joins TRBV5-1 to TRBJ2-1; tentatively, D is TRBD1 or TRBD2 (5 bases each). The CDR3 is made up of 14 amino acids. Germline CDR1 reads SGHRS; CDR2 reads YFSETQ. With 7 bases removed from V and 6 bases from J, the gap between germline ends came to 17 bases.

Here the CDR3 reads CAWSVGRPPYEQYF. The CDR3 DNA follows: TGTGCCTGGAGTGTAGGTAGGCCTCCCTACGAGCAGTACTTC. The chain employs TRBV30 and TRBJ2-7; D unresolved. Trimming took off 0 bases at V and 2 bases at J, with 11 bases between the two ends. The CDR3 contains 14 residues. Germline CDR1 and CDR2: GTSNPN and SVGIG (reference sequence).

The V call is TRBV5-8, the J call TRBJ2-3; D is possibly TRBD1 (5 bases). V shed 1 base and J shed 5 bases, with 14 bases lying between them. The CDR3 extends over 15 amino acids. Germline V gene data show CDR1 as SGHTS and CDR2 as YDEGEE. Written as DNA, the CDR3 is TGTGCCAGCAGCTTGCGGCAGGGTGGCGGAGATACGCAGTATTTT. Protein: CASSLRQGGGDTQYF.

The rearrangement uses TRBV30 and TRBJ2-3; 11 positions agree with TRBD2. J was trimmed by 0 bases and V by 0 bases; bases with no gene match: 5. CDR3 length equals 17 residues. The germline V gene encodes CDR1 GTSNPN and CDR2 SVGIG (reference sequence). The CDR3 DNA follows: TGTGCCTGGAGTGTATATTGGACTAGCGGGAGCACAGATACGCAGTATTTT. As protein: CAWSVYWTSGSTDTQYF.

The chain has TRBV4-1 and TRBJ2-4, with D maybe TRBD2 (7 bases). The germline gives CDR1 MGHRA, CDR2 YSYEKL. The CDR3 extends over 19 amino acids. V lost 4 bases to trimming and J lost 1 base, with 23 bases between them. The CDR3 bases are TGCGCCAGCAGCCCAGCAGCCGCGGGACGGGGGGCTGCCAAAAACATTCAGTACTTC. It yields the protein CASSPAAAGRGAAKNIQYF.

The chain joins TRBV14 to TRBJ2-1, with 12 nucleotides matching TRBD2. Germline V gene data show CDR1 as SGHDN and CDR2 as FVKESK. V was clipped by 5 bases and J by 7 bases; unmatched bases: 9. The CDR3 runs 16 residues. CDR3 residues: CASSSLTSGSKNEQFF. The DNA of the CDR3 is TGTGCCAGCAGCTCTCTGACTAGCGGGAGTAAAAATGAGCAGTTCTTC.

The chain combines TRBV6-6 with TRBJ2-2; TRBD2 might be the D (6 bases). The ends were cut back, 6 bases at V and 6 bases at J, with 14 bases in the middle. Germline V lookup: CDR1 MNHNY, CDR2 SVGAGI (reference sequence). The CDR3 covers 14 residues. The CDR3 DNA reads as TGTGCCAGCAGGGAGGGCTATTCCGCCGGGGAGCTGTTTTTT. Translation gives CASREGYSAGELFF.

This chain connects TRBV5-1 to TRBJ2-2, with 8 nucleotides matching TRBD1. Germline CDR1 reads SGHRS; CDR2 reads YFSETQ. The V gene end was trimmed by 4 bases and the J gene end by 5 bases; junction bases not matched to a gene: 10. The CDR3 runs to 16 residues. The CDR3 sequence: CASSPAGGLGTGELFF. The CDR3 DNA follows: TGCGCCAGCAGCCCGGCAGGGGGCTTGGGGACCGGGGAGCTGTTTTTT. The whole variable domain, filled in from reference TRBV5-1 and TRBJ2-2, reads KAGVTQTPRYLIKTRGQQVTLSCSPISGHRSVSWYQQTPGQGLQFLFEYFSETQRNKGNFPGRFSGRQFSNSRSEMNVSTLELGDSALYLCASSPAGGLGTGELFFGEGSRLTVL.

The V and J genes are TRBV19 and TRBJ2-7; 9 nucleotides line up with TRBD1. The J segment lost 5 bases and the V segment lost 4 bases, leaving 3 bases of the junction unmatched. The CDR3 consists of 13 residues. Germline assignment: CDR1 LNHDA and CDR2 SQIVND (reference sequence). The CDR3 is CASSTDRGDEQYF. Written as DNA, the CDR3 is TGTGCCAGTAGTACAGACAGGGGGGACGAGCAGTACTTC. Full variable domain (outside the CDR3, taken from reference TRBV19 and TRBJ2-7): DGGITQSPKYLFRKEGQNVTLSCEQNLNHDAMYWYRQDPGQGLRLIYYSQIVNDFQKGDIAEGYSVSREKKESFPLTVTSAQKNPTAFYLCASSTDRGDEQYFGPGTRLTVT.

This chain uses TRBV6-5 with TRBJ2-2; the match to TRBD2 covers 11 bases. The CDR3 is 13 amino acids. In germline, CDR1 is MNHEY, CDR2 SVGAGI. V shed 6 bases and J 6 bases; nucleotides not matched to a gene: 0. CDR3 DNA: TGTGCCAGCAGGGGACTAGCGGCCGGGGAGCTGTTTTTT. This sequence encodes CASRGLAAGELFF.

V gene TRBV7-8 combines with J gene TRBJ2-1, with D possibly matching TRBD2 (5 bases). The germline gives CDR1 SGHVS, CDR2 FQNEAQ. V dropped 1 base and J dropped 5 bases, with 18 bases sitting between them. The CDR3 covers 17 residues. CDR3 sequence: CASSLVGGSRPNNEQFF. Written as DNA, the CDR3 is TGTGCCAGCAGCTTAGTCGGCGGGTCCCGGCCGAACAATGAGCAGTTCTTC.

This clone was detected a few times. The V and J genes are TRBV29-1 and TRBJ2-3; D is unresolved. V was trimmed by 3 bases and J by 2 bases, leaving 0 bases between them. The V gene's germline CDR1 is SQVTM and CDR2 ANQGSEA. This CDR3 comprises 10 residues. Here the CDR3 reads CSVDTDTQYF. CDR3 DNA sequence: TGCAGCGTTGACACAGATACGCAGTATTTT.

J is TRBJ2-3 and V is TRBV19, with D perhaps assigned TRBD1 or TRBD2 (6 bases each). The CDR3 consists of 16 residues. Trimming stripped 5 bases from V and 2 bases from J, with 17 bases between. The germline V gene has CDR1 LNHDA and CDR2 SQIVND (reference sequence). In DNA, the CDR3 is TGTGCCAGTAGTCCCCGGGGGCTAGCCATCACAGATACGCAGTATTTT. Translation: CASSPRGLAITDTQYF.

J is TRBJ2-1 and V is TRBV11-1; 7 nucleotides agree with TRBD2. V shed 4 bases and J 1 base; nucleotides not matched to a gene: 7. The CDR3 loop spans 16 amino acids. Germline assignment: CDR1 SGHAT and CDR2 FQDESV (reference sequence). The CDR3 DNA follows: TGTGCCAGCAGCTCCGGGGGGAGGATATCCTACAATGAGCAGTTCTTC. It translates to CASSSGGRISYNEQFF.

The genes are TRBV10-3 and TRBJ2-7; 7 bases line up with TRBD1. CDR1 is ENHRY and CDR2 is SYGVKD in the germline V gene. The CDR3 sequence is 11 residues long. The trim removed 6 bases at V and 6 bases at J, leaving 2 bases unmatched. DNA of the CDR3: TGTGCCATCAGCGACAGGGTCGAGCAGTACTTC. It yields the protein CAISDRVEQYF.